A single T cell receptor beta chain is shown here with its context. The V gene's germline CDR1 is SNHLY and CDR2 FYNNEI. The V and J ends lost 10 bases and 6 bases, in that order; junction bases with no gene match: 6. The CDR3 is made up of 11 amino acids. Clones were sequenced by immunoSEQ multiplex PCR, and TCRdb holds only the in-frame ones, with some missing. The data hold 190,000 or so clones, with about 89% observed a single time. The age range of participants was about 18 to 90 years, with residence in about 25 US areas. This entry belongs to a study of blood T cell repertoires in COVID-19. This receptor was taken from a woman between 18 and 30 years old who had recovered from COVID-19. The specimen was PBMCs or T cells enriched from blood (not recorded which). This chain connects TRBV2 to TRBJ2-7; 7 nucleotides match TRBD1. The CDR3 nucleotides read TGTGCCACCATTTCAGGGGGCGAGCAGTACTTC. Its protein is CATISGGEQYF. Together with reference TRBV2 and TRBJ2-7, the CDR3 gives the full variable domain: EPEVTQTPSHQVTQMGQEVILRCVPISNHLYFYWYRQILGQKVEFLVSFYNNEISEKSEIFDDQFSVERPDGSNFTLKIRSTKLEDSAMYFCATISGGEQYFGPGTRLTVT.